Here is one T cell receptor beta chain with its context. Looked up from germline, CDR1 is SGDLS and CDR2 is YYNGEE. Trimming pared 0 bases from V and 2 bases from J, leaving 12 bases between. The CDR3 has 15 amino acids. CD8+ and CD4+ blood T cells underwent TCR beta sequencing. CD8+ and CD4+ T cells were negatively isolated; TEMRA cells were FACS-enriched. The data derive from a study of CD8 T cells in Susac syndrome. The RNA, about 0.5 to 1 ug, was put through reverse transcription using random hexamers. The CDR3 of TCR beta was amplified by immunoSEQ multiplex PCR across 54 Vbeta and 13 Jbeta. TCRdb re-derived calls from the immunoSEQ multiplex PCR reads in MiXCR, one entry per CDR3 protein. The table lists about 300,000 distinct CDR3 sequences, around 85% of them singletons.

This chain connects TRBV9 to TRBJ2-7; D is possibly TRBD1 (6 bases). This receptor was identified in a human donor with multiple sclerosis. Sequencing was performed on CD8+ T cells from PBMCs. CDR3 nucleotide sequence: TGTGCCAGCAGCGTAGAGGCCGGGACAACCTACGAGCAGTACTTC. Translating gives CASSVEAGTTYEQYF.